One and the same sample provided the 8 T cell receptor beta chains below, sequenced in a study of T cell repertoires in aging, cancer and after chemotherapy. TCR beta rearrangements were amplified from peripheral blood genomic DNA. Rearranged V-D-J TRB sequences were amplified with a mixed TRB-A/B primer pool. From the multiplex PCR reads, TCRdb called clonotypes with MiXCR, one entry per CDR3 protein. The sample shows roughly 1,700 distinct CDR3 sequences, roughly a third of them seen only once. What was sequenced was blood. The receptors originated from a human donor with a solid tumor. The donor label of this sample is uncertain.

The V call is TRBV18, the J call TRBJ1-3; D remains unclear. This CDR3 comprises 13 residues. V was cut by 5 bases and J by 4 bases, with 9 bases left in between. The germline V gene has CDR1 KGHSH and CDR2 LQKENI. DNA for the CDR3: TGTGCCAGCTCAAGCCAAGTCGGAAACACCATATATTTT. Amino acids: CASSSQVGNTIYF.

This clonotype was counted only a few times. The chain combines TRBV30 with TRBJ1-6, with 7 nucleotides matching TRBD1. Germline lookup yields CDR1 GTSNPN and CDR2 SVGIG (reference sequence). The CDR3 covers 14 residues. Losses at the gene ends were 3 bases for V and 10 bases for J; bases not matched to a gene: 9. The CDR3 region is CAWRGAGGYSPLHF. CDR3 DNA: TGTGCCTGGAGGGGGGCAGGGGGATACTCACCCCTCCACTTT.

The V call is TRBV7-3, the J call TRBJ2-7; 9 nucleotides agree with TRBD2. V lost 0 bases, J lost 5 bases, and 5 bases stayed unmatched. Germline lookup yields CDR1 SGHTA and CDR2 FQGTGA. This CDR3 region has 15 residues. CDR3 sequence reads: CASSLTGGGVDEQYF. In nucleotides, the CDR3 is TGTGCCAGCAGCTTAACCGGCGGGGGGGTTGACGAGCAGTACTTC.

This clonotype was seen just once. V gene TRBV6-1 combines with J gene TRBJ1-1; 8 bases are shared with TRBD1. The V and J ends lost 1 base and 8 bases, in that order; junction bases with no gene match: 9. The germline CDR1 and CDR2 sequences are MNHNS and SASEGT. The CDR3 totals 15 residues. In nucleotides, the CDR3 is TGTGCCAGCAGTGAAGGGACAGGGCATGGGGGGGAAGCTTTCTTT. Protein product: CASSEGTGHGGEAFF.

Judged by abundance, this clonotype is large (0.1 to 1%). The chain recombines TRBV6-5 with TRBJ2-4; D possibly corresponds to TRBD1 (6 bases). Germline loops: CDR1 MNHEY, CDR2 SVGAGI. Trimming removed 6 bases from V and 7 bases from J, with 16 bases in between. This CDR3 has 14 amino acids. This CDR3 reads CASSRDITGNIQYF. The DNA for the CDR3 is TGTGCCAGCAGCCGGGACATTACGGGGAACATTCAGTACTTC.

In DNA form, the CDR3 reads TGTGCCAGTAGTAGACGTGGCGGCAGGGGGTATGGGGGAAACATTCAGTACTTC. Protein sequence: CASSRRGGRGYGGNIQYF. V gene TRBV19 combines with J gene TRBJ2-4; 7 nucleotides match TRBD1. V lost 4 bases and J lost 6; bases outside the gene matches: 18. Germline lookup yields CDR1 LNHDA and CDR2 SQIVND (reference sequence). CDR3 size: 18 residues.

This clonotype was detected a few times. This chain connects TRBV5-4 to TRBJ2-3; a possible D gene is TRBD2 (5 bases). There are 16 residues in the CDR3. V lost 4 bases and J 0 bases, leaving 15 bases between the germline ends. The germline V gene encodes CDR1 SGHNT and CDR2 YYREEE (reference sequence). CDR3 region: CASSEDWSPSTDTQYF. CDR3 nucleotide sequence: TGTGCCAGCAGCGAGGACTGGTCCCCGAGCACAGATACGCAGTATTTT.

The chain is built from TRBV30 and TRBJ2-7; the D gene is possibly TRBD1 (6 bases). This CDR3 is 14 amino acids long. Per germline, CDR1 GTSNPN and CDR2 SVGIG (reference sequence). V lost 3 bases and J lost 2, with 14 bases in between. CDR3 protein: CAWRGTGSAYEQYF. CDR3 DNA: TGTGCCTGGAGGGGAACAGGGTCTGCCTACGAGCAGTACTTC. Supplemented by reference TRBV30 and TRBJ2-7, the full variable domain reads SQTIHQWPATLVQPVGSPLSLECTVEGTSNPNLYWYRQAAGRGLQLLFYSVGIGQISSEVPQNLSASRPQDRQFILSSKKLLLSDSGFYLCAWRGTGSAYEQYFGPGTRLTVT.